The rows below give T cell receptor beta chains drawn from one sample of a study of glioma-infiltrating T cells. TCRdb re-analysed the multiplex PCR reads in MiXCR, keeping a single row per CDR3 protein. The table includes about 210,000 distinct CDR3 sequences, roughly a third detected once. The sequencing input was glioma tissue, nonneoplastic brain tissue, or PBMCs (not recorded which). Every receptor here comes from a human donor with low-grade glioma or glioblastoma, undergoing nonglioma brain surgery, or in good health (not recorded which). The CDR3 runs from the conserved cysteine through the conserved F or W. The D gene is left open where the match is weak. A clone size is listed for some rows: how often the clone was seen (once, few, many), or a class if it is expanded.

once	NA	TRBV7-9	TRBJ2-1	NA	CASSLWAGGSYNEQSF
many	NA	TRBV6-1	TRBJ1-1	TGTGCCAGCCGAGTACCGGGTGTGGACACTGAAGCTTTCTTT	CASRVPGVDTEAFF
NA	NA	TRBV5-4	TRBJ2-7	TGTGCCAGCAGCTTATGGTGGGCGGGGAACGAGCAGTACTTC	CASSLWWAGNEQYF
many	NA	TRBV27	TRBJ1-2	TGTGCCAGCAGTTACAGGATTAACTATGGCTACACCTTC	CASSYRINYGYTF
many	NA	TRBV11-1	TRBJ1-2	TGTGCCAGCAGTGCGTCTAACTATGGCTACACCTTC	CASSASNYGYTF
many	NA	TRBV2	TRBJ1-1	TGTGCCAGCAGTGAAGAGACAGCAACTGAAGCTTTCTTT	CASSEETATEAFF
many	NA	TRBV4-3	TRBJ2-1	TGCGCCAGCAGCCAAGGGAGGGGGCAGTTCTTC	CASSQGRGQFF
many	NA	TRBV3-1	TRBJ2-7	TGTGCCAGCAGCCAAGGAGTGGGTAACCCCTACGAGCAGTACTTC	CASSQGVGNPYEQYF
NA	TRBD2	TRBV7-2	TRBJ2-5	TGTGCCAGCAGCTTAGGCCTAGCGGGAGCGTGGATGGGGACCCAGTACTTC	CASSLGLAGAWMGTQYF
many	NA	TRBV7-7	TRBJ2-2	TGTGCTACCCGGGCGGCGACCGGGGAGCTGTTTTTT	CATRAATGELFF
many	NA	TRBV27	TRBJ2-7	TGTGCCAGCAGTCCCGTGGGGAGCTCCTACGAGCAGTACTTC	CASSPVGSSYEQYF
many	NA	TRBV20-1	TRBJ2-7	TGCAGTGCTCCGAGGACAGAAAGCTACGAGCAGTACTTC	CSAPRTESYEQYF
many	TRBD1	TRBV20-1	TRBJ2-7	TGCAGTGCTAGATTCCCAGGGGGCAGCAACGAGCAGTACTTC	CSARFPGGSNEQYF
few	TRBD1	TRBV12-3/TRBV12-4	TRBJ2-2	TGTGCCAGCAGCGAAGCCAGGACAGGGGGCCCCGGGGAGCTGTTTTTT	CASSEARTGGPGELFF
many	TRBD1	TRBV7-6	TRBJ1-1	TGTGCCAGCAGCTTAAGGGGGCCGAACACTGAAGCTTTCTTT	CASSLRGPNTEAFF
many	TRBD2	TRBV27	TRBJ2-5	TGTGCCAGCAGTTTATCGCGGCCTGTAACTAGCGGGAGACTTCCCCACGAAGAGACCCAGTACTTC	CASSLSRPVTSGRLPHEETQYF
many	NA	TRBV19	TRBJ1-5	TGTGCCAGTGGCAGGGGTCTAAGCAATCAGCCCCAGCATTTT	CASGRGLSNQPQHF
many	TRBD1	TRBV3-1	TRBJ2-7	TGTGCCAGCAGCCAGAACAGGGGCGAGCAGTACTTC	CASSQNRGEQYF
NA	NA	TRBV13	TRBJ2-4	TGTGCCAGCAGCTTAGTGGCTGGGGGCCCAAACATTCAGTACTTC	CASSLVAGGPNIQYF